Sequencing of this TCR beta chain was carried out in a study of T cell responses to AZD1222 COVID-19 vaccine. Produced via immunoSEQ multiplex PCR; TCRdb's table is partial and in-frame only. The data hold roughly 160,000 clones, with 85% to 95% observed a single time. The length of the CDR3 is 14 residues. J lost 5 bases, V lost 5 bases, and 5 bases had no gene match. The germline V gene has CDR1 SSHAT and CDR2 FNYEAQ (reference sequence). The source of this sequence is an adult in good health. V usage is TRBV7-7 and J usage is TRBJ2-7; the match to TRBD1 covers 11 bases. Sequencing used peripheral blood, obtained on day 0 of AZD1222 vaccination. CDR3 sequence (DNA): TGTGCCAGCAGCCGGGGACAGGGGGTGGACGAGCAGTACTTC. Residues: CASSRGQGVDEQYF.